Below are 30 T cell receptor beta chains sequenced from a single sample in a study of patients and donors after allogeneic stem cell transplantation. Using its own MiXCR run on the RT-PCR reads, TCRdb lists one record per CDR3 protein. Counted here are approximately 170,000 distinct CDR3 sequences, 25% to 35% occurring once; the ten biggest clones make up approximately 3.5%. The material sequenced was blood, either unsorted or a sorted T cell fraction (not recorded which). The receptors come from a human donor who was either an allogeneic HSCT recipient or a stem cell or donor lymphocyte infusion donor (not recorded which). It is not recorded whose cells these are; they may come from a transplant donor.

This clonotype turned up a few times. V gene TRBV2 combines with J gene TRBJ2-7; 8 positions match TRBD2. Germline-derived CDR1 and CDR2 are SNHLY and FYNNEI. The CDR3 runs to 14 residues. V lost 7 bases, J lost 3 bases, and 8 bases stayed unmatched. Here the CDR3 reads CASNPGLAHYEQYF. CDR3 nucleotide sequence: TGTGCCAGCAACCCAGGACTAGCCCACTACGAGCAGTACTTC.

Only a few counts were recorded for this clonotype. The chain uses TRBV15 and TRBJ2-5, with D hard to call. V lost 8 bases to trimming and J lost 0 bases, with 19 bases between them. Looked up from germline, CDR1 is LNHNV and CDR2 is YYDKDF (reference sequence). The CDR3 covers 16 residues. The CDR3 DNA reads TGTGCCACCCAAGACCGGTGGGCAGAGTACCAAGAGACCCAGTACTTC. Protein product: CATQDRWAEYQETQYF.

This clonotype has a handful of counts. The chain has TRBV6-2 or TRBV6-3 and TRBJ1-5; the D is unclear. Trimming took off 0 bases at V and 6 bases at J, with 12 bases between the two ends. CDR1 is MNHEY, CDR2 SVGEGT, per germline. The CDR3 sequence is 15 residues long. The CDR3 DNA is TGTGCCAGCAGTTACTCGATTTGGGAGGCTCAGCCCCAGCATTTT. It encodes CASSYSIWEAQPQHF.

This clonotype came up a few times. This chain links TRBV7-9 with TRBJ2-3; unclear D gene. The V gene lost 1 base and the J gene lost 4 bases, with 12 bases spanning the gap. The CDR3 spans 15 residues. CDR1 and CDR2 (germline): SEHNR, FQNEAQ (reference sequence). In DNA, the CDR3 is TGTGCCAGCAGCTTAGGTGGGTCAGCAGCAGATACGCAGTATTTT. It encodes CASSLGGSAADTQYF.

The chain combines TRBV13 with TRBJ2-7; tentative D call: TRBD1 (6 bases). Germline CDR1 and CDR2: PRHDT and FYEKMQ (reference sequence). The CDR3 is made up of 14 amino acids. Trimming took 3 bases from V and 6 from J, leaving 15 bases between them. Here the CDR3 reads CASSFPGTLSEQYF. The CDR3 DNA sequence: TGTGCCAGCAGCTTTCCCGGGACACTCTCCGAGCAGTACTTC.

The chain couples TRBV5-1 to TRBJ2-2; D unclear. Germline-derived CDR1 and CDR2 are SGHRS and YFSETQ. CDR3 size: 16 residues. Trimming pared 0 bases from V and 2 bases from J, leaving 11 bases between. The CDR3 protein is CASSLASQPNTGELFF. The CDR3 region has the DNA TGCGCCAGCAGCTTGGCTTCCCAGCCAAACACCGGGGAGCTGTTTTTT.

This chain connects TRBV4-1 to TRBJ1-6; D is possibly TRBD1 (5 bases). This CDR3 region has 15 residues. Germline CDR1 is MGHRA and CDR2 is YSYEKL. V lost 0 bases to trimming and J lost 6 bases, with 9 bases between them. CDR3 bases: TGCGCCAGCAGCCAAGATCCGGGGGGTAATTCACCCCTCCACTTT. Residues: CASSQDPGGNSPLHF.

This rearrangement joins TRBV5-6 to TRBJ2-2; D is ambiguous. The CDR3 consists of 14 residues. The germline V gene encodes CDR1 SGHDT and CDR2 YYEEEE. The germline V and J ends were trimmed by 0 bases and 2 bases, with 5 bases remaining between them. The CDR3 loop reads CASSLDINTGELFF. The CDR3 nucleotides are TGTGCCAGCAGCTTGGATATAAACACCGGGGAGCTGTTTTTT.

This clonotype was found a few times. The CDR3 spells CSAKATGSGQPQHF. The CDR3 DNA is TGCAGTGCTAAAGCGACAGGGTCGGGTCAGCCCCAGCATTTT. The V call is TRBV20-1, the J call TRBJ1-5; 7 positions agree with TRBD1. CDR1 is DFQATT and CDR2 is SNEGSKA in the germline V gene (reference sequence). V lost 4 bases, J lost 6 bases, and 9 bases stayed unmatched. This CDR3 has 14 amino acids.

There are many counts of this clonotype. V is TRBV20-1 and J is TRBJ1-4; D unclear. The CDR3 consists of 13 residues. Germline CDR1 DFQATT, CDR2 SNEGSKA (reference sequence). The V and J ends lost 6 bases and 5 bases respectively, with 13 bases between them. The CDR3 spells CSASPYPNEKLFF. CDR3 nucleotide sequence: TGCAGTGCCTCACCTTACCCCAATGAAAAACTGTTTTTT.

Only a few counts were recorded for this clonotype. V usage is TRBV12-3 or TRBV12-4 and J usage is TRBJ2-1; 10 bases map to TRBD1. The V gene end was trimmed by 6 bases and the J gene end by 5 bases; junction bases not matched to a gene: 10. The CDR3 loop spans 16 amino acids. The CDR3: CASSRSDRGKNNEQFF. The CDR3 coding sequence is TGTGCCAGCAGCCGTTCGGACAGGGGGAAGAACAATGAGCAGTTCTTC.

The CDR3 loop reads CASRRPQGTQYF. CDR3 coding DNA: TGTGCCAGCAGGAGACCCCAGGGGACGCAGTATTTT. This chain uses TRBV6-2 or TRBV6-3 with TRBJ2-3, with D possibly being TRBD1 (6 bases). V was shortened by 6 bases and J by 9 bases, with 13 bases between the two germline ends. The germline V gene has CDR1 MNHEY and CDR2 SVGEGT. The CDR3 runs 12 residues.

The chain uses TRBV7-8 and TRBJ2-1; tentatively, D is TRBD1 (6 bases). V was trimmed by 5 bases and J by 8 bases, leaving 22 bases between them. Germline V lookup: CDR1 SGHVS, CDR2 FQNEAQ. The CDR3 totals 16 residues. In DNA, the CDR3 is TGTGCCAGCAGCCTGAGCTCAGGGGTCTTGGTGGATGAGCAGTTCTTC. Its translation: CASSLSSGVLVDEQFF.

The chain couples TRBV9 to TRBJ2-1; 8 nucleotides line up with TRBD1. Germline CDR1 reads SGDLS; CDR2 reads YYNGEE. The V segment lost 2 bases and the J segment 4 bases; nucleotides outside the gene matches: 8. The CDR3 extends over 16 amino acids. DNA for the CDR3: TGTGCCAGCAGCGTGACCGGGACAGGCGGGTACAATGAGCAGTTCTTC. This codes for CASSVTGTGGYNEQFF.

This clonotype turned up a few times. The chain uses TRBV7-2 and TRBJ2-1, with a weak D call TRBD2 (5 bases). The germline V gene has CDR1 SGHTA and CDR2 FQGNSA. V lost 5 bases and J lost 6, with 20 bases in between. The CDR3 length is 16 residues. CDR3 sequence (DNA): TGTGCCAGCAGCCCATTCGGGGTACTTACTCCCAATGAGCAGTTCTTC. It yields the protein CASSPFGVLTPNEQFF.

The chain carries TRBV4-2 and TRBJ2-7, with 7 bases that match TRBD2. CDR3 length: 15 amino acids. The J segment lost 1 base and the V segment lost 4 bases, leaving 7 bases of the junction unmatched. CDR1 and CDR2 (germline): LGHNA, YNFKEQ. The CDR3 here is CASSPTARESYEQYF. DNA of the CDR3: TGTGCCAGCAGCCCTACAGCGCGGGAGTCCTACGAGCAGTACTTC.

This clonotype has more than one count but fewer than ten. CDR3 protein: CASSLIANTGELFF. The CDR3 DNA is TGTGCCAGCAGCTTGATAGCGAACACCGGGGAGCTGTTTTTT. The rearrangement joins TRBV5-5 to TRBJ2-2, with D unclear. CDR3 size: 14 residues. The V gene lost 1 base and the J gene lost 0 bases, with 4 bases spanning the gap. Germline values: CDR1 SGHKS, CDR2 YYEKEE (reference sequence).

CDR3 protein: CASSHYLGTEVEQFF. The CDR3, as DNA: TGCGCCAGCAGCCATTACCTAGGGACAGAAGTTGAGCAGTTCTTC. The chain links TRBV4-3 to TRBJ2-1, with 7 bases aligning to TRBD1. The junction had 11 bases not matched to a gene; V was cut back by 3 bases and J by 9 bases. Germline V gene sequence: CDR1 LGHNA, CDR2 YSLEER. The length of the CDR3 is 15 residues.

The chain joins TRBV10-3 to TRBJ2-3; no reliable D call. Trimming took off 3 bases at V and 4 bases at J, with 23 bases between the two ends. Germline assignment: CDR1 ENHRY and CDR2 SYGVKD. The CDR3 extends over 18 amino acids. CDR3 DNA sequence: TGTGCCATCAGTGAAAGGATTTGGCTAGGAGCTTTGTCAGATACGCAGTATTTT. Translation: CAISERIWLGALSDTQYF.

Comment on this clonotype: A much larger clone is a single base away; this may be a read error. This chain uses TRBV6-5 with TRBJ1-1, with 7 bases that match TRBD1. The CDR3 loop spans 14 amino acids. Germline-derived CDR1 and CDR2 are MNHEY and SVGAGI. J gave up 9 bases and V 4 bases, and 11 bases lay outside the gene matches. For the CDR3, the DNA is TGTGCCAGCAGTTCCGACAGGGTTGGGACTCAAGCTTTCTTT. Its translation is CASSSDRVGTQAFF.

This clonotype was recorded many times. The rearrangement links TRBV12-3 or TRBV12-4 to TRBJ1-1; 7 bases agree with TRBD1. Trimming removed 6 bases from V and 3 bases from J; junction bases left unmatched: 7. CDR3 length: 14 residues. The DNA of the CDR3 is TGTGCCAGCAGCCCCAGACAGGGCCACACTGAAGCTTTCTTT. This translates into CASSPRQGHTEAFF.

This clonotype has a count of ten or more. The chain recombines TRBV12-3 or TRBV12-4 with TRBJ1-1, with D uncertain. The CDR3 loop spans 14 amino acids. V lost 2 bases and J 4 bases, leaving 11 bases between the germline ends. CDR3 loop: CASSLFAVGTEAFF. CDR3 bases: TGTGCCAGCAGTTTATTTGCGGTGGGCACTGAAGCTTTCTTT.

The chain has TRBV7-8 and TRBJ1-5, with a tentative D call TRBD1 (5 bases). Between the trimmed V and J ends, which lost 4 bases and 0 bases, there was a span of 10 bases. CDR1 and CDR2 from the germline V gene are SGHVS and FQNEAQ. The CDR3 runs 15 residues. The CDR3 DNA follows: TGTGCCAGCAGCTCAACGGACACTAGCAATCAGCCCCAGCATTTT. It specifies CASSSTDTSNQPQHF.

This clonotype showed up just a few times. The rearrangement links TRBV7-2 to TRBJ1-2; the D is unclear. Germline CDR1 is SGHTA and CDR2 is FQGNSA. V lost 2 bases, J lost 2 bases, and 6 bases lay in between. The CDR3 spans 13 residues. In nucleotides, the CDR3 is TGTGCCAGCAGCTTACAGATAAACTATGGCTACACCTTC. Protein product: CASSLQINYGYTF.

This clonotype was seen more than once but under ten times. CDR3 coding DNA: TGTGCCAGCTATAACTGGGGACGAGGTGTCGGTAGCACAGATACGCAGTATTTT. Protein sequence: CASYNWGRGVGSTDTQYF. The chain links TRBV12-3 or TRBV12-4 to TRBJ2-3; D could derive from TRBD1 or TRBD2 (5 bases each). CDR3 length: 18 residues. Between the trimmed V and J ends, which lost 8 bases and 0 bases, there was a span of 24 bases.

The CDR3 here is CASCSSGTVSYEQYF. The CDR3 DNA sequence: TGTGCCAGCTGCTCCTCAGGGACCGTCTCCTACGAGCAGTACTTC. The chain joins TRBV12-3 or TRBV12-4 to TRBJ2-7; perhaps D is TRBD1 or TRBD2 (5 bases each). The ends were cut back, 8 bases at V and 0 bases at J, with 17 bases in the middle. The CDR3 runs 15 residues.

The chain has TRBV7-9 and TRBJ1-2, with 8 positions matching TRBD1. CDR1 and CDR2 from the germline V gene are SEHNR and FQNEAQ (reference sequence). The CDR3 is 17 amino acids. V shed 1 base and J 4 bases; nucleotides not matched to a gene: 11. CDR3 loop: CASSLGDRTGHLYGYTF. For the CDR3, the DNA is TGTGCCAGCAGCTTAGGGGACCGGACAGGGCACCTCTATGGCTACACCTTC.

The chain's CDR3 is CATRRGSYNEQFF. The CDR3 bases are TGTGCCACCCGGAGGGGTTCTTACAATGAGCAGTTCTTC. This sequence joins TRBV27 and TRBJ2-1, with D possibly matching TRBD2 (6 bases). Germline CDR1 is MNHEY and CDR2 is SMNVEV (reference sequence). Trimming took off 10 bases at V and 4 bases at J, with 14 bases between the two ends. The CDR3 length is 13 residues.

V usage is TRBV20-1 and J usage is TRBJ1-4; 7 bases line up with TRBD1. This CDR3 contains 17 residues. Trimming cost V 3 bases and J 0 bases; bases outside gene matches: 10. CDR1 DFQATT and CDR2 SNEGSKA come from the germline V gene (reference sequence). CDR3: CSARSITGVATNEKLFF. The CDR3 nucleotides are TGCAGTGCTAGGTCGATAACAGGGGTTGCAACTAATGAAAAACTGTTTTTT.

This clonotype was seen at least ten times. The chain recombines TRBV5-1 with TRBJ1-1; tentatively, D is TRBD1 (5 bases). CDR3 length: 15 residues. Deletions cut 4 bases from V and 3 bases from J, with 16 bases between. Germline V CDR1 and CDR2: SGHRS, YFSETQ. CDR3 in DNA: TGCGCCAGCAGCCCCGTGGGGGAAGGGGACACTGAAGCTTTCTTT. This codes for CASSPVGEGDTEAFF.